These T cell receptor beta chains were read from a single sample in a study of control samples from healthy donors and cancer patients. TCRdb's copy holds only in-frame clones and misses some; the assay was immunoSEQ multiplex PCR. The table shows about 40,000 clones, with roughly nine tenths occurring only once. The sample comprised blood. These receptors originate from a woman aged 50 to 60 in good health. Both conserved end residues are part of each CDR3. The D gene is left open where the match is weak. Clone size, where shown, is once, few, many, or a class for clones that have expanded.

J | size | D | V | CDR3 | DNA
TRBJ2-2 | . | . | TRBV6-4 | CASSVSNTGELFF | TGTGCCAGCAGTGTCAGTAACACCGGGGAGCTGTTTTTT
TRBJ1-2 | . | TRBD1 | TRBV3-1/TRBV3-2 | CASSQDPKTGGYTF | TGTGCCAGCAGCCAAGATCCGAAGACAGGGGGCTACACCTTC
TRBJ2-3 | once | TRBD2 | TRBV7-3 | CASQKRGNTDTQYF | TGTGCCAGCCAGAAGCGGGGGAACACAGATACGCAGTATTTT
TRBJ2-1 | . | . | TRBV4-3 | CASSQDQAVNEQFF | TGCGCCAGCAGCCAAGATCAAGCCGTAAATGAGCAGTTCTTC
TRBJ2-7 | . | TRBD1 | TRBV2 | CASSLTGGLDYEQYF | TGTGCCAGCAGCTTGACAGGGGGCCTGGATTACGAGCAGTACTTC
TRBJ2-7 | . | . | TRBV4-1 | CASSYNMGLQGYEQYF | TGCGCCAGCAGCTATAATATGGGGCTACAGGGCTACGAGCAGTACTTC
TRBJ2-7 | . | . | TRBV5-4 | CASSSRISYEQYF | TGTGCCAGCAGCTCCAGGATCTCCTACGAGCAGTACTTC
TRBJ2-3 | . | . | TRBV25-1 | CASSSQGSSTDTQYF | TGTGCCAGCAGTTCACAGGGTTCTAGCACAGATACGCAGTATTTT
TRBJ1-6 | . | . | TRBV6-5 | CASSSSQLQYNSPLHF | TGTGCCAGCAGTTCGTCCCAGTTACAATATAATTCACCCCTCCACTTT
TRBJ1-2 | . | . | TRBV7-2 | CASSQGNRGYTF | TGTGCCAGCAGCCAAGGTAACCGTGGCTACACCTTC
TRBJ1-1 | once | . | TRBV7-9 | CASSPERGVNTEAFF | TGTGCCAGCAGCCCAGAACGGGGGGTGAACACTGAAGCTTTCTTT
TRBJ1-6 | . | . | TRBV7-9 | CASSFSEYNSPLHF | TGTGCCAGCAGCTTCTCTGAATATAATTCACCCCTCCACTTT
TRBJ2-1 | . | TRBD2 | TRBV3-1/TRBV3-2 | CASSPSGGAYNEQFF | TGTGCCAGCAGCCCCAGCGGGGGGGCATACAATGAGCAGTTCTTC
TRBJ1-2 | . | TRBD1 | TRBV6-6 | CASSYRDRVGDGYTF | TGTGCCAGCAGTTACAGGGACAGGGTGGGGGATGGCTACACCTTC
TRBJ1-2 | . | TRBD1 | TRBV5-4 | CASSPGQVNYGYTF | TGTGCCAGCAGCCCGGGACAGGTGAACTATGGCTACACCTTC
TRBJ2-3 | . | . | TRBV19 | CASSIRASTDTQYF | TGTGCCAGTAGTATCCGAGCTAGCACAGATACGCAGTATTTT
TRBJ1-4 | . | . | TRBV6-6 | CASSLQGLDEKLFF | TGTGCCAGCAGTCTTCAGGGCTTGGATGAAAAACTGTTTTTT
TRBJ1-1 | . | TRBD1 | TRBV3-1/TRBV3-2 | CASSQDTRTGDTEAFF | TGTGCCAGCAGCCAAGATACCCGGACAGGGGATACTGAAGCTTTCTTT
TRBJ1-3 | once | . | TRBV7-9 | CASSLGVGSGNTIYF | TGTGCCAGCAGCTTAGGTGTGGGCTCTGGAAACACCATATATTTT
TRBJ2-1 | few | . | TRBV29-1 | CSVEDREGRGYNEQFF | TGCAGCGTTGAAGATCGAGAGGGAAGGGGGTACAATGAGCAGTTCTTC
TRBJ1-1 | . | . | TRBV11-1 | CASSPGGGTLAFF | TGTGCCAGCAGCCCTGGGGGGGGGACTCTGGCTTTCTTT
TRBJ1-2 | . | . | TRBV5-1 | CASSLGALMNYGYTF | TGCGCCAGCAGCTTAGGAGCCCTCATGAACTATGGCTACACCTTC
TRBJ2-7 | . | TRBD1 | TRBV5-1 | CASRLTGPGYEQYF | TGCGCCAGCAGATTGACAGGGCCCGGATACGAGCAGTACTTC
TRBJ2-7 | . | TRBD1 | TRBV4-3 | CASSQEGQDIYEQYF | TGCGCCAGCAGCCAAGAGGGACAGGACATCTACGAGCAGTACTTC
TRBJ1-6 | . | . | TRBV12-3/TRBV12-4 | CASSLDSPLHF | TGTGCCAGCAGCCTCGATTCACCCCTCCACTTT